This T cell receptor (beta chain) was captured by sequencing in a study of cytomegalovirus exposure and HLA in healthy donors. Whole-study context: Of around 400 genotyped donors, 81% grouped in the Caucasian-associated ancestry cluster.

The PCR made use of 60 Vbeta and 13 Jbeta primers. Clones were read by immunoSEQ multiplex PCR, and TCRdb kept only the in-frame ones, dropping some. The table records about 160,000 clones, 50% to 75% of them present only once. The CDR3 is 14 residues long. Trimming stripped 3 bases from V and 5 bases from J, with 14 bases between. The germline gives CDR1 SGDLS, CDR2 YYNGEE. The chain joins TRBV9 to TRBJ2-5, with D perhaps TRBD1 (7 bases). This receptor was obtained from a woman aged 55 to 70 in good health and CMV-seropositive. Sequencing input: PBMCs. The CDR3 here is CASSAQGGRETQYF. CDR3 DNA sequence: TGTGCCAGCAGCGCCCAGGGGGGCCGGGAGACCCAGTACTTC.